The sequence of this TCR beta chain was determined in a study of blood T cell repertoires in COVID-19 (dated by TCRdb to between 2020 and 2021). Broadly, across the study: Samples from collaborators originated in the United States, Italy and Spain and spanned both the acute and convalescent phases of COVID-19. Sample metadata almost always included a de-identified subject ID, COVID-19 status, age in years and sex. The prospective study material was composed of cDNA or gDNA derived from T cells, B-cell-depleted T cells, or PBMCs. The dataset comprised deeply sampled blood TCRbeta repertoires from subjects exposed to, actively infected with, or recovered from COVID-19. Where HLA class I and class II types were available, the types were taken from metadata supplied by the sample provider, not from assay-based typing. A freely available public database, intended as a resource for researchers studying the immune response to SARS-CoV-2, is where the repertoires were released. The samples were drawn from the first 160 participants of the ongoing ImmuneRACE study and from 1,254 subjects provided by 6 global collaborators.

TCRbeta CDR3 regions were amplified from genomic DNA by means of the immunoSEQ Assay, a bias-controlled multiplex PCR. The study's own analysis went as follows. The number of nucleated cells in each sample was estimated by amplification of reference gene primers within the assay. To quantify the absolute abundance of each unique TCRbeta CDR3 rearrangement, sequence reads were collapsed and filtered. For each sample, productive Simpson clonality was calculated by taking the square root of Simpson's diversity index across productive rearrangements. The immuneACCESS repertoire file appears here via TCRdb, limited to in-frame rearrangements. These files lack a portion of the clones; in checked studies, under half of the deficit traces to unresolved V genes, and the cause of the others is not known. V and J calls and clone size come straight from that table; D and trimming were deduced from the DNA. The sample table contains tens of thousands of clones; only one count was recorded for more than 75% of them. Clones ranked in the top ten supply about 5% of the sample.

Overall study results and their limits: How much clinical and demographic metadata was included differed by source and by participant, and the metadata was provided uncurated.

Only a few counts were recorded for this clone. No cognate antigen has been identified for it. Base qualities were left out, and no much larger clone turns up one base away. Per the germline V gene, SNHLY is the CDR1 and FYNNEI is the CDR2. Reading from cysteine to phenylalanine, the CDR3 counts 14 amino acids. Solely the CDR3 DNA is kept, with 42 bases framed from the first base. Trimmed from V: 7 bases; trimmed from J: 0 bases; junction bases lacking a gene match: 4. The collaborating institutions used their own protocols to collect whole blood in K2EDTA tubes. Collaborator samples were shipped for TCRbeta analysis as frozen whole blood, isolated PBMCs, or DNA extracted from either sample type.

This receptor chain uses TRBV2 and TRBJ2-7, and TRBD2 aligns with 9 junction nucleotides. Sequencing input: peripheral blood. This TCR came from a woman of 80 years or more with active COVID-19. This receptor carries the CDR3 CASTQREVSYEQYF. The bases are TGTGCCAGCACGCAGCGGGAGGTCTCCTACGAGCAGTACTTC.